Below are 11 T cell receptor beta chains sequenced from a single sample in a study of T cell clonality in common variable immunodeficiency. The table came from immunoSEQ multiplex PCR; TCRdb's copy has only in-frame clones and leaves some out. Listed for the sample are fewer than 50,000 clones, none seen a single time. Material: peripheral blood mononuclear cells. The receptors were sampled from a person between 18 and 75 years old in good health.

A note on this clone: The read ends 3 residues before the CDR3 terminus; that terminus is restored from the germline J gene. J is TRBJ2-1 and V is TRBV11-3; 9 bases line up with TRBD1. The CDR3 has 14 amino acids. V was pared by 5 bases and J by 5 bases, with 4 bases of the junction left unmatched. The germline V gene has CDR1 SGHNT and CDR2 YENEEA. The part of the CDR3 DNA that was read is TGTGCCAGCAGCCCCCGGACAGGGGACAATGAG. It is translated as CASSPRTGDNE. The full CDR3 protein reads CASSPRTGDNEQFF.

This clone was seen at least ten times. The CDR3 end is not reached by the read, which stops 3 residues before it; the germline J gene fills it in. The chain is built from TRBV20-1 and TRBJ1-2; TRBD1 aligns across 7 bases. The CDR3 has 15 residues. Germline CDR1 is DFQATT and CDR2 is SNEGSKA (reference sequence). J lost 4 bases, V lost 1 base, and 9 bases had no gene match. The CDR3 protein is CSARAQGQDRYGYTF. The sequenced part of the CDR3 DNA is TGCAGTGCTAGAGCCCAAGGACAGGACCGCTATGGC.

This clone was counted ten times or more. The sequence runs out 3 residues before the end of the CDR3; the remainder is reconstructed from the germline J gene. The chain couples TRBV5-1 to TRBJ2-5, with 9 bases aligning to TRBD1. Germline V gene sequence: CDR1 SGHRS, CDR2 YFSETQ. The CDR3 loop spans 16 amino acids. Trimming removed 0 bases from V and 5 bases from J; junction bases left unmatched: 8. Here the CDR3 reads CASSLAGTGTGETQYF. The CDR3 bases that were read are TGCGCCAGCAGCTTGGCCGGGACAGGGACGGGGGAGACC.

This clone was picked up many times. Read sequence stops 3 residues before the CDR3 end, and the germline J gene provides the missing end. This chain connects TRBV2 to TRBJ1-5; 9 bases are a match to TRBD1. This CDR3 spans 15 amino acids. Per the germline V gene, CDR1 is SNHLY and CDR2 is FYNNEI. V dropped 7 bases and J dropped 7; count of bases not matched to a gene: 11. CDR3 bases read: TGTGCCAGCAAAGGGGGACAGGGAAGGGGGCAGCCC. Amino acid sequence: CASKGGQGRGQP. The whole CDR3 reads CASKGGQGRGQPQHF.

This clone was seen repeatedly, ten times or more. The CDR3 end falls 3 residues outside the read, so it is completed with the germline J gene. The rearrangement links TRBV7-6 to TRBJ1-2; 12 bases map to TRBD1. There are 15 residues in the CDR3. Germline V CDR1 and CDR2: SGHVS, FNYEAQ. CDR3 in amino acids: CASSLGQGASLGYTF. Partial CDR3 DNA: TGTGCCAGCAGCTTGGGACAGGGGGCGAGTTTGGGC.

This clone was counted many times. The CDR3 extends 3 residues past the end of the read, so its final part is completed from the germline J gene. The V gene is TRBV19, the J gene TRBJ1-6; perhaps TRBD1 as D (5 bases). Germline values: CDR1 LNHDA, CDR2 SQIVND (reference sequence). The CDR3 is 14 amino acids. V was cut by 3 bases and J by 9 bases, with 12 bases left in between. The chain's CDR3 is CASSIRTTGSPLHF. CDR3 DNA, as far as it was read: TGTGCCAGTAGTATTCGGACAACCGGTTCACCC.

This clone was seen ten or more times. The DNA ends 3 residues before the CDR3 does, and the rest of the CDR3 is filled in from the germline J gene. The chain carries TRBV20-1 and TRBJ2-7, with 9 positions matching TRBD2. The CDR3 is made up of 15 amino acids. Trimming took 3 bases from V and 2 from J; bases not matched to a gene: 8. Germline assignment: CDR1 DFQATT and CDR2 SNEGSKA (reference sequence). The covered CDR3 bases are TGCAGTGCTAGGATACCCGGGACTAGCACCTACGAG. This codes for CSARIPGTSTYE. The whole CDR3 protein is CSARIPGTSTYEQYF.

The table lists this clone with many counts. The CDR3 is cut off 3 residues early in the read; its end comes from the germline J gene. This chain uses TRBV5-6 with TRBJ2-3; D unresolved. Germline V gives CDR1 SGHDT, CDR2 YYEEEE. V was shortened by 4 bases and J by 2 bases, with 14 bases between the two germline ends. The CDR3 length is 15 residues. The CDR3 spells CASSNYPLATDTQYF. CDR3 DNA, as far as it was read: TGTGCCAGCAGCAATTATCCTTTAGCCACAGATACG.

This clone was picked up many times. The read comes to an end 3 residues before the CDR3 does, leaving the germline J gene to fill in the end. The rearrangement links TRBV7-8 to TRBJ1-2; TRBD1 aligns across 11 bases. There are 14 residues in the CDR3. Germline lookup yields CDR1 SGHVS and CDR2 FQNEAQ. This CDR3 reads CASSDRTGGEGYTF. The sequenced part of the CDR3 DNA is TGTGCCAGCAGCGACCGGACAGGGGGCGAAGGC.

In this sample, this clone turned up many times. The CDR3 is cut off 3 residues early in the read; its end comes from the germline J gene. The J gene is TRBJ2-1, the V gene TRBV5-1; 16 bases are shared with TRBD2. The germline V gene encodes CDR1 SGHRS and CDR2 YFSETQ. The CDR3 runs 15 residues. J was trimmed by 9 bases and V by 5 bases; bases with no gene match: 5. The CDR3 sequence is CASRRGTSGGGEQFF. The CDR3 DNA, read in part, is TGCGCCAGCAGGCGGGGGACTAGCGGGGGGGGTGAG.

This clone was observed many times. The read gets to within 3 residues of the CDR3 end, and the germline J gene fills in the rest. This chain uses TRBV15 with TRBJ2-7, with D hard to call. The V gene's germline CDR1 is LNHNV and CDR2 YYDKDF (reference sequence). Trimming removed 3 bases from V and 0 bases from J, with 12 bases in between. This CDR3 has 15 residues. CDR3 amino acids: CATSRIELSSYEQYF. The sequenced part of the CDR3 DNA is TGTGCCACCAGCAGGATTGAGCTGAGCTCCTACGAG.